The 10 T cell receptor beta chains in this list originate from one sample, sequenced in a study of shared clonotypes between healthy human individuals. TCRdb's table, derived via immunoSEQ multiplex PCR, lists solely in-frame clones and lacks some. This table has 2,100,000 or so clones, 90% to 97% appearing once. Sequencing was performed on naive CD4+ T cells sorted from blood. The subset was: CD45RA+ positively selected. The receptors come from a man between 18 and 29 years old in good health.

The V gene is TRBV5-6, the J gene TRBJ1-1; 7 bases match TRBD1. The J segment lost 3 bases and the V segment lost 1 base, leaving 18 bases of the junction unmatched. This CDR3 is built from 19 residues. Germline CDR1 is SGHDT and CDR2 is YYEEEE. This CDR3 is CASSLSVGTENYKYTEAFF. The DNA for the CDR3 is TGTGCCAGCAGCTTGAGTGTTGGGACAGAGAATTATAAATACACTGAAGCTTTCTTT.

Only one count was recorded for this clone. This rearrangement joins TRBV7-9 to TRBJ2-5; D possibly corresponds to TRBD1 (5 bases). The CDR3 is made up of 15 amino acids. The V gene lost 0 bases and the J gene lost 1 base, with 9 bases spanning the gap. CDR1 and CDR2 (germline): SEHNR, FQNEAQ (reference sequence). This chain's CDR3 is CASSLANQGQETQYF. The CDR3 DNA sequence: TGTGCCAGCAGCTTAGCCAACCAGGGCCAAGAGACCCAGTACTTC.

The chain couples TRBV5-1 to TRBJ1-1, with D unclear. The V gene's germline CDR1 is SGHRS and CDR2 YFSETQ. The CDR3 runs to 14 residues. Trimming took off 0 bases at V and 2 bases at J, with 8 bases between the two ends. The CDR3 reads CASSLVPDNTEAFF. As DNA, the CDR3 is TGCGCCAGCAGCTTGGTTCCCGATAACACTGAAGCTTTCTTT.

The V gene is TRBV4-2, the J gene TRBJ2-3, with 13 positions matching TRBD2. CDR1 is LGHNA and CDR2 is YNFKEQ in the germline V gene. Losses at the gene ends were 4 bases for V and 5 bases for J; bases not matched to a gene: 9. The length of the CDR3 is 17 residues. The CDR3 here is CASSRETSGGFVDTQYF. CDR3 in DNA: TGTGCCAGCAGCCGAGAGACTAGCGGGGGGTTTGTAGATACGCAGTATTTT.

The chain carries TRBV6-6 and TRBJ2-7; no firm D call. CDR3 length equals 12 residues. Deletions cut 6 bases from V and 4 bases from J, with 10 bases between. Germline CDR1 reads MNHNY; CDR2 reads SVGAGI (reference sequence). The CDR3 here is CASRSPSYEQYF. Written as DNA, the CDR3 is TGTGCCAGCAGATCCCCTTCGTACGAGCAGTACTTC.

In DNA, the CDR3 is TGTGCCAGCAGTTTAAATCTTTACCAGGCGGATCAGCCCCAGCATTTT. Protein product: CASSLNLYQADQPQHF. The rearrangement uses TRBV28 and TRBJ1-5, with D hard to call. The ends were cut back, 2 bases at V and 5 bases at J, with 16 bases in the middle. Germline V gene lookup returns CDR1 MDHEN and CDR2 SYDVKM. The CDR3 length is 16 residues. Combining the CDR3 with reference TRBV28 and TRBJ1-5 gives the whole variable domain DVKVTQSSRYLVKRTGEKVFLECVQDMDHENMFWYRQDPGLGLRLIYFSYDVKMKEKGDIPEGYSVSREKKERFSLILESASTNQTSMYLCASSLNLYQADQPQHFGDGTRLSIL.

The V and J genes are TRBV27 and TRBJ2-4; no reliable D call. Germline V gene lookup returns CDR1 MNHEY and CDR2 SMNVEV (reference sequence). This CDR3 region has 15 residues. Trimming left V 5 bases short and J 2 bases short, with 13 bases between. The CDR3 DNA is TGTGCCAGCAGTGACACCGGGTTACCCAAAAACATTCAGTACTTC. Its translation is CASSDTGLPKNIQYF.

V and J are TRBV19 and TRBJ2-6, with 7 positions matching TRBD1. The V gene's germline CDR1 is LNHDA and CDR2 SQIVND (reference sequence). J was trimmed by 0 bases and V by 5 bases; bases with no gene match: 4. This CDR3 is built from 16 residues. The CDR3, as DNA: TGTGCCAGTAGTCCATGGACAGGCTCTGGGGCCAACGTCCTGACTTTC. Translating it yields CASSPWTGSGANVLTF.

In this sample, this clone turned up once. The chain couples TRBV5-1 to TRBJ1-2; D perhaps matches TRBD1 (5 bases). Per germline, CDR1 SGHRS and CDR2 YFSETQ. Trimming stripped 5 bases from V and 7 bases from J, with 18 bases between. The CDR3 extends over 14 amino acids. The CDR3: CASSRVQGLVGYTF. The CDR3 DNA follows: TGCGCCAGCAGTCGAGTCCAGGGTTTGGTTGGCTACACCTTC.

CDR3 sequence (DNA): TGTGCCAGTAGTATAGGTAGTCAGGGGAACTATGGCTACACCTTC. It is translated as CASSIGSQGNYGYTF. This chain joins TRBV19 and TRBJ1-2; D is perhaps TRBD1 (6 bases). V dropped 1 base and J dropped 2 bases, with 11 bases sitting between them. CDR1 and CDR2 from the germline V gene are LNHDA and SQIVND (reference sequence). The CDR3 has 15 residues.